A selection of T cell receptor beta chains follows, all from one sample in a study of post-analysis software for immune sequencing data. TCRdb reprocessed the PCR reads via MiXCR and lists one record per CDR3 protein. The sample has about 200,000 distinct CDR3 sequences; approximately 29% are singletons. The sample comprised blood. The receptors derive from a girl aged 2-17 years with multiple sclerosis. Each CDR3 is given with its conserved first and last residue. The D gene is left open where the match is weak. Clone size is given for some rows only: seen once, a few or many times, or a class if the clone is expanded.

j_call	clone_size	v_call	d_call	cdr3_nt	cdr3_aa
TRBJ1-2	many	TRBV6-5	TRBD1	TGTGCCAGCAGTTACTCGGGGGAACAGGGGGCCCCTCGGCATGGCTACACCTTC	CASSYSGEQGAPRHGYTF
TRBJ2-7	many	TRBV4-1	TRBD1	TGCGCCAGCAGCCAGGGGACAGGGACCTACGAGCAGTACTTC	CASSQGTGTYEQYF
TRBJ2-1	many	TRBV5-1	-	TGCGCCAGCAGCTTGGTCCGGGAATCCTACAATGAGCAGTTCTTC	CASSLVRESYNEQFF
TRBJ1-1	few	TRBV7-2	-	TGTGCCAGCAGCTTAGCGGGCAGGGGTGGAACTGAAGCTTTCTTT	CASSLAGRGGTEAFF
TRBJ2-1	few	TRBV7-9	TRBD1	TGTGCCAGCAGCTTAAGACAGGGGGGTGACAATGAGCAGTTCTTC	CASSLRQGGDNEQFF
TRBJ2-1	many	TRBV7-2	-	TGTGCCAGCAGCCTCCCGCCTTACTTCTCCTACAATGAGCAGTTCTTC	CASSLPPYFSYNEQFF
TRBJ2-1	many	TRBV20-1	TRBD2	TGCAGTGCTAGACCTGGAGCGGGGCGAAATGAGCAGTTCTTC	CSARPGAGRNEQFF
TRBJ1-5	many	TRBV20-1	-	TGCAGTGCTAGAGATCCAGGGAACAATCAGCCCCAGCATTTT	CSARDPGNNQPQHF
TRBJ2-7	many	TRBV29-1	TRBD2	TGCAGCGTTTCATGGACTAGCGGGGCCTACGAGCAGTACTTC	CSVSWTSGAYEQYF
TRBJ2-7	-	TRBV20-1	-	TGCAGTGCTAGGGCCAGGGGAAGAACGGTGGTTTACGAGCAGTACTTC	CSARARGRTVVYEQYF
TRBJ2-1	-	TRBV28	TRBD1	TGTGCCAGCAGAGGGACAGGGGGCTCCGATGAGCAGTTCTTC	CASRGTGGSDEQFF
TRBJ1-2	-	TRBV27	-	TGTGCCAGCAGTATGCGGGGGAAATGGAATGGCTACACCTTC	CASSMRGKWNGYTF
TRBJ2-3	many	TRBV4-1	-	TGCGCCAGCAGCCAAAGATACGGGGGCACAGATACGCAGTATTTT	CASSQRYGGTDTQYF
TRBJ2-4	many	TRBV7-2	TRBD2	TGTGCCAGCAGCCTAGCGGGAGTAGCACTAGCCAAAAACATTCAGTACTTC	CASSLAGVALAKNIQYF
TRBJ1-1	-	TRBV6-2/TRBV6-3	TRBD1	TGTGCCAGCGAAGACAGGGACTTTGGGCTGAACACTGAAGCTTTCTTT	CASEDRDFGLNTEAFF
TRBJ2-5	-	TRBV14	-	TGTGCCAGCAGCCCCCTCGTCCTCGAGGGCTTGGATGAGCAGTACTTC	CASSPLVLEGLDEQYF
TRBJ2-4	-	TRBV20-1	-	TGCAGTGCTAGAATGGGCCTAGCCAAAAGCATTCAGTACTTC	CSARMGLAKSIQYF
TRBJ2-7	many	TRBV5-1	-	TGCGCCAGCAGCTTGGAACACGGACAGCCCTACGAGCAGTACTTC	CASSLEHGQPYEQYF
TRBJ1-1	-	TRBV6-5	-	TGTGCCAGCAGTTACCAAAACAGTAACACTGAAGCTTTCTTT	CASSYQNSNTEAFF
TRBJ2-1	few	TRBV5-1	-	TGCGCCAGCAGCTTGAGTCCTATAAGGGACTGCAATGAGCAGTTCTTC	CASSLSPIRDCNEQFF
TRBJ2-7	many	TRBV5-1	TRBD2	TGCGCCAGCAGCTTAGCGGGAGGACCCTACGAGCAGTACTTC	CASSLAGGPYEQYF
TRBJ2-7	-	TRBV5-1	TRBD1	TGCGCCAGCAGCTTGGCCGGACAGGGGGCTATCGAGCAGTACTTC	CASSLAGQGAIEQYF
TRBJ2-6	few	TRBV28	-	TGTGCCAGCGGTCAGGAAGCCAACGTCCTGACTTTC	CASGQEANVLTF
TRBJ2-7	-	TRBV6-5	TRBD2	TGTGCCAGCAGTTACTCAAGGCGCGGGGGGACCTACGAGCAGTACTTC	CASSYSRRGGTYEQYF
TRBJ1-5	few	TRBV7-2	-	TGTGCCAGCAGCCCGGACATGATCAATCAGCCCCAGCATTTT	CASSPDMINQPQHF
TRBJ2-7	-	TRBV3-1	TRBD1	TGTGCCAGCAGCCAACCAGGGGGTGGCCACTACGAGCAGTACTTC	CASSQPGGGHYEQYF
TRBJ2-6	few	TRBV6-5	-	TGTGCCGGCAGTTACGGAGCAGGGGAGGGCTCTGGGGCCAACGTCCTGACTTTC	CAGSYGAGEGSGANVLTF
TRBJ2-7	many	TRBV12-3/TRBV12-4	TRBD1	TGTGCCAGCACTGGGACAGGGGCCGGCGAGCAGTACTTC	CASTGTGAGEQYF
TRBJ2-2	-	TRBV28	-	TGTGCCAGCATTATCGGGGGAAACACCGGGGAGCTGTTTTTT	CASIIGGNTGELFF
TRBJ2-7	-	TRBV7-9	-	TGTGCCAGCAGCCCTGGAAGGGGTGAGCAGTACTTC	CASSPGRGEQYF
TRBJ1-5	-	TRBV6-6	-	TGTGCCAGCACCTGGCAGTCCTATAGCAATCAGCCCCAGCATTTT	CASTWQSYSNQPQHF
TRBJ2-5	-	TRBV12-3/TRBV12-4	TRBD2	TGTGCCAGCAGTTTGGCAGCGGGGGGGTCAGGGCAGTACTTC	CASSLAAGGSGQYF
TRBJ2-7	few	TRBV7-6	-	TGTGCCAGCAGCCGGGGCCCCGAGGGCTCCTACGAGCAGTACTTC	CASSRGPEGSYEQYF
TRBJ1-6	-	TRBV27	-	TGTGCCTCGACGTGGGGCAATTCACCCCTCCACTTT	CASTWGNSPLHF
TRBJ1-6	few	TRBV4-1	-	TGCGCCAGCAGCCAATTGGTACAGGGCAATAATTCACCCCTCCACTTT	CASSQLVQGNNSPLHF
TRBJ2-3	-	TRBV6-4	-	TGTGCCAGCAGTAGGGTCACCACAGATACGCAGTATTTT	CASSRVTTDTQYF
TRBJ2-7	-	TRBV18	-	TGTGCCAGCTCACTAAGTCCGGGGCACATAAGCTCCTACGAGCAGTACTTC	CASSLSPGHISSYEQYF
TRBJ2-3	few	TRBV7-9	-	TGTGCCACTCAACAAAATAGACTCCTCACAGATACGCAGTATTTT	CATQQNRLLTDTQYF
TRBJ2-1	few	TRBV5-1	-	TGCGCCAGCAGCTTGGACAGGATGGGCGTTAGTGAGCAGTTCTTC	CASSLDRMGVSEQFF
TRBJ1-1	-	TRBV6-6	-	TGTGCCAGCAGTTCGGGGGGAGTGGGGAACACTGAAGCTTTCTTT	CASSSGGVGNTEAFF
TRBJ2-5	many	TRBV20-1	-	TGCAGTGCTAGAGATAGGAGTTGGGATGAGACCCAGTACTTC	CSARDRSWDETQYF
TRBJ1-1	many	TRBV28	-	TGTGCCAGCCTCCTCATCGGGGGTCGGCGGGGGGACACTGAAGCTTTCTTT	CASLLIGGRRGDTEAFF
TRBJ2-3	-	TRBV7-9	-	TGTGCCAGCAGCTTAATGTCTGCAGATACGCAGTATTTT	CASSLMSADTQYF
TRBJ1-2	few	TRBV25-1	TRBD1	TGTGCCAGCCAAAGACAGGGAGAGAACTATGGCTACACCTTC	CASQRQGENYGYTF
TRBJ1-4	-	TRBV29-1	TRBD1	TGCAGCGCAGACCCCTCCGGGACAGCCCAAAGACTGTTTTTT	CSADPSGTAQRLFF
TRBJ2-1	many	TRBV25-1	-	TGTGCCAGCAGCCGCATAGGGGATGACAATGAGCAGTTCTTC	CASSRIGDDNEQFF
TRBJ2-7	-	TRBV5-1	-	TGCGCCAGCAGCTCCGCGCCGGGACAAACCTACGAGCAGTACTTC	CASSSAPGQTYEQYF
TRBJ2-2	-	TRBV15	-	TGTGCCACCAGCAGGACGTCCGGTCTGGACACCGGGGAGCTGTTTTTT	CATSRTSGLDTGELFF
TRBJ2-5	-	TRBV18	TRBD2	TGTGCCAGCCCACCGGCCCTAGCGGCCGAGACCCAGTACTTC	CASPPALAAETQYF
TRBJ2-7	many	TRBV29-1	-	TGCAGCGTTGTGGGCCTAACCGGCGAGCAGTACTTC	CSVVGLTGEQYF
TRBJ1-1	-	TRBV5-1	-	TGCGCCAGCAGCTTGGTCGATCCACAGGCTGAAGCTTTCTTT	CASSLVDPQAEAFF
TRBJ1-2	many	TRBV12-3/TRBV12-4	-	TGTGCCAGCAGTTTGGGGGAGCTGGGCTACACCTTC	CASSLGELGYTF
TRBJ1-2	many	TRBV28	-	TGTGCCAGCAGTTTTCGAGGTGGCTACACCTTC	CASSFRGGYTF
TRBJ2-2	-	TRBV10-3	-	TGTGCCATCAGTCCACACGGCGGGGTTGCTACCGGGGAGCTGTTTTTT	CAISPHGGVATGELFF
TRBJ1-6	-	TRBV29-1	TRBD1	TGCAGCGTTGCGGACAGGCCTAATTCACCCCTCCACTTT	CSVADRPNSPLHF
TRBJ2-5	many	TRBV10-3	TRBD1	TGTGCCATTCAAACGACAGGGTTAGAGACCCAGTACTTC	CAIQTTGLETQYF
TRBJ2-1	-	TRBV29-1	-	TGCAGCGTGGGTCGAAGCGGTACATGGGAGCAGTTCTTC	CSVGRSGTWEQFF
TRBJ1-2	many	TRBV7-3	-	TGTGCCAGCAGCCTGGGGCGGAACTATGGCTACACCTTC	CASSLGRNYGYTF
TRBJ2-7	-	TRBV21-1	-	TGTGCCAGCAGCAAAGGGGGATCTACCTCTTCCTACGAGCAGTACTTC	CASSKGGSTSSYEQYF